This TCR beta chain was profiled in a study of CD8 T cells in Susac syndrome. General study findings and limits: The study conceded that relatively few individuals underwent its TCR sequencing and HLA analysis.

Note on this clonotype: Its antigen is still unknown.

Random hexamers were used to reverse transcribe the RNA input (about 0.5 to 1 ug). Amplification of the TCR beta CDR3 was carried out by immunoSEQ multiplex PCR, which spanned a total of 54 Vbeta and 13 Jbeta segments. TCRdb reprocessed the immunoSEQ multiplex PCR reads via MiXCR and lists one record per CDR3 protein. The sample contains more than 110,000 distinct CDR3 sequences, about 93% of which appear only once. The CDR3 spans 13 residues. Germline CDR1 reads SEHNR; CDR2 reads FQNEAQ (reference sequence). Trimming removed 8 bases at V and 1 base at J, with 10 bases between. Controls comprised healthy donors matched for age and sex. TEMRA cells were FACS-enriched and CD8+ and CD4+ T cells negatively isolated.

Sequencing input: CD8+ T cells from PBMCs. The rearrangement joins TRBV7-9 to TRBJ2-3; D perhaps matches TRBD1 (5 bases). This receptor was obtained from a human donor in good health. The CDR3 DNA reads TGTGCCAGCGAGGACATTGGCACAGATACGCAGTATTTT. This gives the protein CASEDIGTDTQYF.